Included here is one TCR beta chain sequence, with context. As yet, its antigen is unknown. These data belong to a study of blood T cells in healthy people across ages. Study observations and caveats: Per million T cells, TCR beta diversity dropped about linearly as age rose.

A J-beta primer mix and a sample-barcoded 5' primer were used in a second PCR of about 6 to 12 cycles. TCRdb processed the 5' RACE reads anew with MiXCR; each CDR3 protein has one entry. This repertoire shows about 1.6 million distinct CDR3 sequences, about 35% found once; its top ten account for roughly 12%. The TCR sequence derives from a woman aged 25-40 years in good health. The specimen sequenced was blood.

The DNA for the CDR3 is TGTGCCAGCAGTGACAGGGTGGTAAGCGAGCAGTACTTC. Its translation is CASSDRVVSEQYF. V gene TRBV2 combines with J gene TRBJ2-7; D is perhaps TRBD1 (5 bases). CDR3 size: 13 residues. The V end lost 3 bases, the J end lost 6 bases, and 12 bases lay between the germline ends. CDR1 and CDR2 (germline): SNHLY, FYNNEI.